The clone carrying this T cell receptor beta chain has only a few counts. Antigen unknown. The data originate from a study of post-analysis software for immune sequencing data. Sequencing libraries made from TCR beta cDNA carried unique molecular identifiers. Once about 0.95 to 10 million T cells were used, approximately 470,000 cDNA molecules resulted. TCRdb ran MiXCR on the PCR reads and lists one entry per CDR3 protein. The sample lists approximately 350,000 distinct CDR3 sequences, 30% to 45% occurring once. Study observations and caveats: About 5 TRBV segments appeared more often in patients than in controls, and TRBV5-6, TRBV5-1 and TRBV20-1 were among these. For normalized Chao1 diversity, multiple sclerosis patients scored significantly lower than controls did.

Germline-derived CDR1 and CDR2 are SEHNR and FQNEAQ (reference sequence). This CDR3 has 15 amino acids. The J segment lost 2 bases and the V segment lost 5 bases, leaving 6 bases of the junction unmatched. The chain links TRBV7-9 to TRBJ1-1; 9 bases line up with TRBD1. The source material was blood. This receptor was obtained from a girl aged 10-17 years with multiple sclerosis. CDR3 sequence (DNA): TGTGCCAGCAGCCAGGGGACAGGGTATAACACTGAAGCTTTCTTT. This codes for CASSQGTGYNTEAFF.